Sequencing of this T cell receptor beta chain was carried out in a study of cytomegalovirus exposure and HLA in healthy donors. Across the whole study: There were roughly 110 million unique TCR beta sequences, drawn from roughly 200 million T cells, in an earlier analysis.

It was with 60 Vbeta and 13 Jbeta primers that the PCR ran. As handled by the study authors: A follow-up analysis tallied about 88 million unique TCR beta chains, some 9.9 million shared. Sequencing was performed with immunoSEQ multiplex PCR; in TCRdb, only in-frame clones are kept and a portion is missing. The V and J calls and clone size come from that table; D and trimming were worked out from the DNA. In the table there are 130,000 or so clones, roughly 9.6% of which are singletons. This clone was recorded a few times. The germline V gene encodes CDR1 MGHRA and CDR2 YSYEKL. The CDR3 extends over 13 amino acids. V shed 1 base and J shed 9 bases, with 13 bases lying between them.

This clonotype was sampled from a woman aged 40 to 49 in good health and CMV-seropositive. V and J are TRBV4-1 and TRBJ2-7, with D uncertain. The sequenced sample consisted of PBMCs. This CDR3 is CASSQGVEGGQYF. The CDR3 DNA follows: TGCGCCAGCAGCCAAGGAGTGGAAGGCGGGCAGTACTTC.